This T cell receptor beta chain appears in the sequencing data of a study of T cell clusters in autoimmune cytopenias. Study-wide results and caveats: TRB repertoire shifts in secondary cytopenia and chronic lymphocytic leukemia mostly reflected lymphoma, not autoimmunity.

Worth noting for this clonotype: The antigen is undetermined.

TRB was amplified by touch-down multiplex PCR, primer pools A and B combined. TCRdb re-called the multiplex PCR reads, yielding one record per CDR3 amino acid sequence without DNA. Found here are over 250 distinct CDR3 sequences; the top ten clones hold around 56%. Looked up from germline, CDR1 is DFQATT and CDR2 is SNEGSKA (reference sequence). The CDR3 extends over 14 amino acids. TRB was amplified from around 0.25 ug of peripheral blood genomic DNA per sample. Another study also made use of these data, one on T cell repertoires in aging, cancer and after chemotherapy.

The chain joins TRBV20-1 to TRBJ2-7; TCRdb outputs TRBD2, but without DNA this stays unchecked. Sequencing input: peripheral blood. The receptor was isolated from a human donor with an autoimmune cytopenia or autoimmune hepatitis (not recorded which). The CDR3 loop is CSAKSRGASYEQYF.